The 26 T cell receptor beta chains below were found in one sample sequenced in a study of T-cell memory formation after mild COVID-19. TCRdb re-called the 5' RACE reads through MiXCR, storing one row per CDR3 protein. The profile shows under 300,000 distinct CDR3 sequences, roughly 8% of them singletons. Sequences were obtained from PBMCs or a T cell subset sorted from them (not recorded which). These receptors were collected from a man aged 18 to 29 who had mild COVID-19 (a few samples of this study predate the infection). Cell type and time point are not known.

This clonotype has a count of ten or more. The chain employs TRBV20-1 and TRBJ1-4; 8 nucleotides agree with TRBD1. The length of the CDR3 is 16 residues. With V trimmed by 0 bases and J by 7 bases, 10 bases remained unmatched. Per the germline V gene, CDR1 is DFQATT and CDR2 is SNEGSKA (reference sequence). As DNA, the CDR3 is TGCAGTGCTAGAGATCCCCGTTCAGGGGGCGGTGAAAAACTGTTTTTT. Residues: CSARDPRSGGGEKLFF.

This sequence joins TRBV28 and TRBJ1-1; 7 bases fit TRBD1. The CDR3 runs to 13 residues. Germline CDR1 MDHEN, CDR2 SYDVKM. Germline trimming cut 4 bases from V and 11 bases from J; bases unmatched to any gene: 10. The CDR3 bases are TGTGCCAGCAGTTCGCCCACAGGGGATGGGGCTTTCTTT. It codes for CASSSPTGDGAFF.

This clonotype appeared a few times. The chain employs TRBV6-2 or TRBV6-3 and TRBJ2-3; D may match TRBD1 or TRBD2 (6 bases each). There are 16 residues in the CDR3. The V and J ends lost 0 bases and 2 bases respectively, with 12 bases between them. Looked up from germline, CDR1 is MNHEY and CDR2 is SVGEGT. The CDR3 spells CASSYSRGGNTDTQYF. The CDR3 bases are TGTGCCAGCAGTTACTCTCGAGGGGGGAACACAGATACGCAGTATTTT.

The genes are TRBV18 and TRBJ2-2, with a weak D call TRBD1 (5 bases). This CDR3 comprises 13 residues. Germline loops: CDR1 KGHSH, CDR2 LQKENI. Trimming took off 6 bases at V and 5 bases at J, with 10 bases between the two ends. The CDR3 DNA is TGTGCCAGCTCGACAGATGGAACCGGGGAGCTGTTTTTT. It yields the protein CASSTDGTGELFF.

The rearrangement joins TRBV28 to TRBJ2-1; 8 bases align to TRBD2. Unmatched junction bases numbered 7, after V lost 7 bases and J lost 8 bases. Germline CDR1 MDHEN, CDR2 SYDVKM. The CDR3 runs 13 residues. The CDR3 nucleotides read TGTGCCAGCACGGGCGGGGGGTACGATGAGCAGTTCTTC. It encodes CASTGGGYDEQFF.

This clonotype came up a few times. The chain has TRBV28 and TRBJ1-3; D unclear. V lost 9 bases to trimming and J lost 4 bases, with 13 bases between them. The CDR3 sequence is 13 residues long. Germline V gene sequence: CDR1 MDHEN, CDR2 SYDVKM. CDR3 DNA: TGTGCCAGTATTCAATGGAGCGGAAACACCATATATTTT. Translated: CASIQWSGNTIYF.

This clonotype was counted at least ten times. CDR3 coding DNA: TGTGCCAGCAGTCCCGGACTAGCGGATCAAGAGACCCAGTACTTC. As protein: CASSPGLADQETQYF. The chain carries TRBV12-3 or TRBV12-4 and TRBJ2-5, with TRBD2 matching 10 bases. The V segment lost 5 bases and the J segment 2 bases; nucleotides outside the gene matches: 5. This CDR3 is 15 amino acids long.

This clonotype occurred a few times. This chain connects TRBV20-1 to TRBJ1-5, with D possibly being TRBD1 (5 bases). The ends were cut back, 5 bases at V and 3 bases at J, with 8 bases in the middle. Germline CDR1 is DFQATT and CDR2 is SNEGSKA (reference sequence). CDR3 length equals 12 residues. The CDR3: CSARQNNQPQHF. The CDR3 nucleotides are TGCAGTGCTCGACAGAACAATCAGCCCCAGCATTTT.

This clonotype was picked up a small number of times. This chain's CDR3 is CASSLGAGSFVGEQFF. CDR3 sequence (DNA): TGCGCCAGCAGCTTGGGAGCGGGTAGTTTCGTTGGTGAGCAGTTCTTC. This sequence joins TRBV5-1 and TRBJ2-1; a weak D match, TRBD2 (6 bases). CDR1 and CDR2 from the germline V gene are SGHRS and YFSETQ. The CDR3 runs to 16 residues. Trimming removed 0 bases from V and 9 bases from J, with 19 bases in between.

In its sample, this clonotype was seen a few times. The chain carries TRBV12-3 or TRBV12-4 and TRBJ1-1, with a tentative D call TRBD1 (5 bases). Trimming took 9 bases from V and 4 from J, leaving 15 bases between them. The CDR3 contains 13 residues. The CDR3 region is CASPPGRGTEAFF. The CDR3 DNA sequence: TGTGCCAGTCCGCCGGGACGAGGCACTGAAGCTTTCTTT.

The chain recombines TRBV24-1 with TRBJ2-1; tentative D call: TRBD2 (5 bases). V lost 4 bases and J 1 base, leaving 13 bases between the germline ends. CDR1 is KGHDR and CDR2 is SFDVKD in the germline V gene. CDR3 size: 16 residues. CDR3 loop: CATSDRGARSYNEQFF. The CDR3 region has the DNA TGTGCCACCAGTGACCGGGGAGCCAGGTCCTACAATGAGCAGTTCTTC.

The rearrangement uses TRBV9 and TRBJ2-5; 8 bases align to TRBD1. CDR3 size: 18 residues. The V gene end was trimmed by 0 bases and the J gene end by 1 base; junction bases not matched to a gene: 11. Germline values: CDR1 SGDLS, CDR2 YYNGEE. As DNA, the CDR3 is TGTGCCAGCAGCGTAGGCATCCTAATGGGGACAGGCCAAGAGACCCAGTACTTC. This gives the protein CASSVGILMGTGQETQYF. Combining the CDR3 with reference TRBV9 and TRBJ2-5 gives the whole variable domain DSGVTQTPKHLITATGQRVTLRCSPRSGDLSVYWYQQSLDQGLQFLIQYYNGEERAKGNILERFSAQQFPDLHSELNLSSLELGDSALYFCASSVGILMGTGQETQYFGPGTRLLVL.

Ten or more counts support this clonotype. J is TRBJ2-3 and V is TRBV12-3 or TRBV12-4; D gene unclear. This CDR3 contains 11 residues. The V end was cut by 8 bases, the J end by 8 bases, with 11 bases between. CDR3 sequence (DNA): TGTGCCAGCCTATCAGGAAGTACGCAGTATTTT. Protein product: CASLSGSTQYF.

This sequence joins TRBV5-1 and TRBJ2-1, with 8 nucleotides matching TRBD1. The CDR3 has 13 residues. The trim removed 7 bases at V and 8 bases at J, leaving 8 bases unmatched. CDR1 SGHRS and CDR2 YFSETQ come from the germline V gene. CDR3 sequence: CASGNQGADEQFF. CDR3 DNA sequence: TGCGCCAGCGGAAACCAGGGGGCTGATGAGCAGTTCTTC.

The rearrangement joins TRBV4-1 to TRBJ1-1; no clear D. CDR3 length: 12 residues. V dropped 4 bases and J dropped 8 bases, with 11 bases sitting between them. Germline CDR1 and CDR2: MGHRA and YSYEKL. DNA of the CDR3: TGCGCCAGCAGCCTCCCGGGGATAGAAGCTTTCTTT. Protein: CASSLPGIEAFF.

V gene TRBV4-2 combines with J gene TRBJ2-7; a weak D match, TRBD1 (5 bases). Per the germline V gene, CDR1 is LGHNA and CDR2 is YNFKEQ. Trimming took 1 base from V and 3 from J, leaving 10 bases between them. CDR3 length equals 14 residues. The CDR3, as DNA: TGTGCCAGCAGCCAAGCCACAGGATACTACGAGCAGTACTTC. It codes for CASSQATGYYEQYF.

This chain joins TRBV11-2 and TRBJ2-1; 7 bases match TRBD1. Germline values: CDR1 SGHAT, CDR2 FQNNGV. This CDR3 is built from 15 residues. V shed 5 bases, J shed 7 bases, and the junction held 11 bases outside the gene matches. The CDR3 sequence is CASSLRETGWNEQFF. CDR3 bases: TGTGCCAGCAGCCTACGAGAGACAGGGTGGAATGAGCAGTTCTTC.

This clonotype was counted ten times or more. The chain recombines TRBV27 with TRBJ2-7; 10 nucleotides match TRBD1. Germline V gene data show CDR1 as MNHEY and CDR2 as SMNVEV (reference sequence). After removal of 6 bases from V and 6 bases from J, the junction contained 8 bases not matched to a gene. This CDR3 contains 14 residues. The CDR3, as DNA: TGTGCCAGCAGACCATCCGGGACAGGGGTCGAGCAGTACTTC. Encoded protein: CASRPSGTGVEQYF.

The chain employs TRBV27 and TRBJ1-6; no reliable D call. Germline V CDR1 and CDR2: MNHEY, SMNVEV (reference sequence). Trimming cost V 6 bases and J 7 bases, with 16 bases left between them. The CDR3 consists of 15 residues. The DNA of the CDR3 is TGTGCCAGCAGGGGTAGCTGGCCGAGCAATTCACCCCTCCACTTT. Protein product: CASRGSWPSNSPLHF.

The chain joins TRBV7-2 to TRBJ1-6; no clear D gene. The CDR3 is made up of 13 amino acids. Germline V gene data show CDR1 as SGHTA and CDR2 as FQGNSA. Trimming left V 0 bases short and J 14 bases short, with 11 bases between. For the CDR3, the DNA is TGTGCCAGCAGCTTAGCAAAGGCATTCACCCTCCACTTT. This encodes CASSLAKAFTLHF.

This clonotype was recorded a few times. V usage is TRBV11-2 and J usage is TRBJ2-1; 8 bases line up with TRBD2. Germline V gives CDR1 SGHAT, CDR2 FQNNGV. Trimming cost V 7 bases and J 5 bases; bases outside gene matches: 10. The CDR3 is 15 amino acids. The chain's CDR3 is CASTHLTSGHNEQFF. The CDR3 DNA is TGTGCCAGCACCCACCTCACTAGCGGACACAATGAGCAGTTCTTC.

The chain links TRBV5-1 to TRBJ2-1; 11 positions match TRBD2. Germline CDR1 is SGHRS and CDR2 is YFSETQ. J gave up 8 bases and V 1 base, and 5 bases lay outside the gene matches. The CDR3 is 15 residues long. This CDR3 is CASSLTPGLADEQFF. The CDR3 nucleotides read TGCGCCAGCAGCTTGACACCGGGACTAGCGGATGAGCAGTTCTTC.

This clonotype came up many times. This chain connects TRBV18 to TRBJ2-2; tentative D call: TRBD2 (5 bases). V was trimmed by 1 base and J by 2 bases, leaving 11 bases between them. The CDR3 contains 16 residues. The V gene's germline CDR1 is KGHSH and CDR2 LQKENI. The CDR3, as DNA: TGTGCCAGCTCACCACGGGCAGCGGCTAACACCGGGGAGCTGTTTTTT. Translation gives CASSPRAAANTGELFF.

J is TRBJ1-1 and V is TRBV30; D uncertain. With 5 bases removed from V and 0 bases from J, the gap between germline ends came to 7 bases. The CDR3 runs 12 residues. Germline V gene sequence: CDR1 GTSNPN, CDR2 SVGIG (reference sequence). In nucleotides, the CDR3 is TGTGCCTGGGCGAGGTTGAACACTGAAGCTTTCTTT. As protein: CAWARLNTEAFF.

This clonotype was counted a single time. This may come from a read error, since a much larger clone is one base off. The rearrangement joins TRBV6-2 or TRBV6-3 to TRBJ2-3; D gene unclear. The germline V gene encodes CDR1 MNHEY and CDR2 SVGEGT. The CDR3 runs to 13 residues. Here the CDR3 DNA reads TGTGCCAGCAGTTACTCTCCGGTGGATAGGCAGTATTTT. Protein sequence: CASSYSPVDRQYF.

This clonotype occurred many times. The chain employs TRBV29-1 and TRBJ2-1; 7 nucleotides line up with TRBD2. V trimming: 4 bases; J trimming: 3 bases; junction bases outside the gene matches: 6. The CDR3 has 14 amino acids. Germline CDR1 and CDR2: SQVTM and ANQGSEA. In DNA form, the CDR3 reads TGCAGCGTTGTCAGTCGGGGGGTCTACAATGAGCAGTTCTTC. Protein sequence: CSVVSRGVYNEQFF.